Following are 2 T cell receptor beta chains from one sample sequenced in a study of cytomegalovirus exposure and HLA in healthy donors. Profiled with immunoSEQ multiplex PCR; TCRdb holds only in-frame clones, not every one. The data contain 120,000 to 150,000 clones, 87% of them singletons. Sample: PBMCs. These TCRs come from a man younger than 35 in good health and CMV-seropositive.

V and J are TRBV30 and TRBJ2-1; 11 bases align to TRBD2. The CDR3 length is 15 residues. Germline-derived CDR1 and CDR2 are GTSNPN and SVGIG (reference sequence). Trimming took 0 bases from V and 7 from J; bases not matched to a gene: 5. CDR3 residues: CAWSVRLAGGNEQFF. CDR3 DNA sequence: TGTGCCTGGAGTGTAAGGCTAGCGGGGGGAAATGAGCAGTTCTTC.

The J gene is TRBJ1-4, the V gene TRBV14, with 11 bases fitting TRBD1. Germline-derived CDR1 and CDR2 are SGHDN and FVKESK. This CDR3 comprises 15 residues. Trimming removed 3 bases from V and 8 bases from J; junction bases left unmatched: 5. The CDR3 region is CASSHWTGGLEKLFF. CDR3 coding DNA: TGTGCCAGCAGCCACTGGACAGGGGGCTTAGAAAAACTGTTTTTT.